The T cell receptor beta chain under discussion was sequenced for a study of blood T cell repertoires in COVID-19. In the study overall: T cells, B-cell-depleted T cells, or PBMCs supplied cDNA or gDNA.

CDR1 and CDR2 (germline): MNHEY, SMNVEV (reference sequence). J lost 5 bases, V lost 6 bases, and 17 bases had no gene match. The CDR3 is 17 amino acids. Generated by immunoSEQ multiplex PCR, the TCRdb table keeps only in-frame clones and is missing some. The sample yields about 280,000 clones, around nine tenths seen once. The count of this clone is one. Sequenced sample: peripheral blood. V is TRBV27 and J is TRBJ2-3; 7 nucleotides align to TRBD1. The receptor comes from a man aged 35 to 55 with active or convalescent COVID-19. The CDR3 region is CASRPVMVRGPGDTQYF. CDR3 bases: TGTGCCAGCAGACCGGTTATGGTGAGGGGGCCGGGAGATACGCAGTATTTT.